Shown below are 15 T cell receptor beta chains from a single sample sequenced in a study of T cell clusters in autoimmune cytopenias. Approximately 36,000 genome equivalents of blood DNA were amplified for TRB. TRB rearrangements were amplified by touch-down multiplex PCR with mixed TRB-A/B primers. TCRdb re-called the multiplex PCR reads; every CDR3 protein appears as one record, without DNA. This repertoire includes several thousand distinct CDR3 sequences. Sequencing input: peripheral blood. The receptors derive from a human donor with an autoimmune cytopenia or autoimmune hepatitis (not recorded which).

The rearrangement joins TRBV10-3 to TRBJ1-1; TCRdb outputs TRBD1, but without DNA this stays unchecked. The CDR3 sequence is 14 residues long. Germline CDR1 ENHRY, CDR2 SYGVKD. CDR3 residues: CAISHGTLNTEAFF.

This clonotype ranks as medium-sized in terms of frequency. The chain combines TRBV11-3 with TRBJ1-2; TCRdb's D call, TRBD1, is unchecked because there is no DNA. The CDR3 extends over 12 amino acids. Germline V CDR1 and CDR2: SGHNT, YENEEA. This chain's CDR3 is CASSPRTGGYTF.

Frequency places this clonotype as medium-sized. J is TRBJ1-2 and V is TRBV6-5; TCRdb lists TRBD1, though no DNA is available to test this call. CDR3 size: 14 residues. The V gene's germline CDR1 is MNHEY and CDR2 SVGAGI. CDR3 in amino acids: CASSYSQGASGYTF.

By frequency, this clonotype registers medium-sized. This chain links TRBV6-5 with TRBJ2-7; the D call from TCRdb, TRBD2, cannot be confirmed without DNA. Germline-derived CDR1 and CDR2 are MNHEY and SVGAGI. This CDR3 comprises 13 residues. The CDR3 loop reads CASSRMTSTEQYF.

V gene TRBV19 combines with J gene TRBJ1-2; TCRdb indicates TRBD1, and absent DNA this call remains unverified. The CDR3 is 15 amino acids. Germline V gives CDR1 LNHDA, CDR2 SQIVND (reference sequence). CDR3 sequence reads: CASSSSDRGSYGYTF.

Its frequency marks this clonotype as medium-sized. The gene calls are TRBV30 and TRBJ2-2; there is no DNA to check the TCRdb D call of TRBD1. The CDR3 sequence is 15 residues long. The germline gives CDR1 GTSNPN, CDR2 SVGIG (reference sequence). CDR3 region: CAWSVLWGEDGELFF.

Measured by frequency, this clonotype is medium-sized. V is TRBV30 and J is TRBJ2-3; the TCRdb call, TRBD2, lacks DNA for checking. The CDR3 has 14 amino acids. Germline-derived CDR1 and CDR2 are GTSNPN and SVGIG (reference sequence). CDR3 protein: CAWSTSGGADTQYF.

This clonotype is deemed medium-sized by its frequency. The genes are TRBV12-3 or TRBV12-4 and TRBJ2-7. CDR3 length: 13 residues. This CDR3 reads CASSSRDSYEQYF.

The gene calls are TRBV11-3 and TRBJ2-1; as DNA is missing, the TRBD1 call by TCRdb cannot be tested. Germline-derived CDR1 and CDR2 are SGHNT and YENEEA. This CDR3 is 14 amino acids long. CDR3 residues: CASSQRPGRDEQFF.

The gene calls are TRBV19 and TRBJ1-5. CDR1 and CDR2 (germline): LNHDA, SQIVND (reference sequence). This CDR3 has 14 residues. This chain's CDR3 is CASSPPQENQPQHF.

This clonotype shows up as medium-sized by frequency. CDR3 sequence reads: CASSDSSGGRNEQFF. This chain links TRBV6-4 with TRBJ2-1; TCRdb reports TRBD1, a call that lacks DNA to check it against. Germline V gene lookup returns CDR1 MRHNA and CDR2 SNTAGT. This CDR3 is 15 amino acids long.

The rearrangement uses TRBV6-1 and TRBJ2-5; there is no DNA to check the TCRdb D call of TRBD1. Germline V gene lookup returns CDR1 MNHNS and CDR2 SASEGT. CDR3 length equals 14 residues. CDR3 protein: CASSLRTGEETQYF.

Judged by frequency, this clonotype is medium-sized. V gene TRBV6-1 combines with J gene TRBJ2-6; TCRdb selects TRBD2, and the lack of DNA leaves this call unchecked. The V gene's germline CDR1 is MNHNS and CDR2 SASEGT. The CDR3 runs to 15 residues. The chain's CDR3 is CASMREAGGVFVLTF.

This chain uses TRBV5-6 with TRBJ1-3; TCRdb picks TRBD1, but there is no DNA to check that call. From germline, CDR1 is SGHDT and CDR2 YYEEEE. This CDR3 contains 17 residues. The CDR3 is CASSHAGQSWSGNTIYF.

This chain joins TRBV6-5 and TRBJ1-4. The CDR3 contains 14 residues. Germline V gene lookup returns CDR1 MNHEY and CDR2 SVGAGI. The CDR3 reads CASSKTQEGEKLFF.